Below are 21 T cell receptor beta chains sequenced from a single sample in a study of T cell responses to AZD1222 COVID-19 vaccine. Using immunoSEQ multiplex PCR, the repertoire was profiled, and TCRdb retains in-frame clones only, with some absent. The table has 55,000 to 70,000 clones, around nine tenths seen once. Sequencing was performed on peripheral blood, taken on day 0 of AZD1222 vaccination. The receptors originated from an adult in good health.

A remark on this clone: Because the CDR3's place on the DNA is in doubt, the DNA is left out and the CDR3 is given as listed by TCRdb. This chain uses TRBV9 with TRBJ2-3. Germline CDR1 reads SGDLS; CDR2 reads YYNGEE. The CDR3 region is 14 residues in length, termini included. CDR3 sequence: CASSVGQGPLWQYF.

The chain combines TRBV19 with TRBJ2-3; 8 bases line up with TRBD1. The CDR3 sequence is 15 residues long. Germline lookup yields CDR1 LNHDA and CDR2 SQIVND (reference sequence). V gave up 6 bases and J gave up 2 bases; unmatched junction bases: 7. The CDR3 sequence is CASRGQAIVTDTQYF. Written as DNA, the CDR3 is TGTGCCAGTAGGGGACAGGCGATTGTCACAGATACGCAGTATTTT.

The chain is built from TRBV5-6 and TRBJ1-1; D remains unclear. The ends were cut back, 4 bases at V and 0 bases at J, with 16 bases in the middle. Looked up from germline, CDR1 is SGHDT and CDR2 is YYEEEE. The CDR3 sequence is 16 residues long. The DNA of the CDR3 is TGTGCCAGCAGCCCTTGGCTAGGCGTCATGAACACTGAAGCTTTCTTT. This gives the protein CASSPWLGVMNTEAFF.

This clone was seen a single time. J is TRBJ2-3 and V is TRBV11-2, with D perhaps matching TRBD2 (5 bases). The V gene's germline CDR1 is SGHAT and CDR2 FQNNGV. Trimming pared 5 bases from V and 2 bases from J, leaving 14 bases between. The CDR3 sequence is 15 residues long. The CDR3 reads CASSRVDYYTDTQYF. In nucleotides, the CDR3 is TGTGCCAGCAGCCGGGTCGACTATTACACAGATACGCAGTATTTT.

This clone was recorded only once. This chain joins TRBV5-8 and TRBJ1-3, with D tentatively TRBD1 (5 bases). This CDR3 comprises 17 residues. Trimming took 4 bases from V and 0 from J, leaving 17 bases between them. CDR1 SGHTS and CDR2 YDEGEE come from the germline V gene. The CDR3 nucleotides are TGTGCCAGCAGCAGCAGAGGGGTGAAAAACTCTGGAAACACCATATATTTT. Translation gives CASSSRGVKNSGNTIYF.

The CDR3 sequence: CASSLTSGEINEQFF. CDR3 DNA sequence: TGTGCCAGTAGCCTGACTAGCGGAGAAATCAATGAGCAGTTCTTC. This chain joins TRBV19 and TRBJ2-1, with 9 bases matching TRBD2. V shed 6 bases, J shed 6 bases, and the junction held 9 bases outside the gene matches. The CDR3 extends over 15 amino acids. CDR1 and CDR2 (germline): LNHDA, SQIVND (reference sequence).

V gene TRBV6-1 combines with J gene TRBJ2-1; 10 bases are a match to TRBD2. With 2 bases clipped from V and 7 bases from J, the junction kept 8 bases outside the gene matches. CDR1 MNHNS and CDR2 SASEGT come from the germline V gene. This CDR3 has 16 residues. This CDR3 is CASSERASGGGNEQFF. As DNA, the CDR3 is TGTGCCAGCAGTGAAAGGGCTAGCGGGGGAGGGAATGAGCAGTTCTTC.

J is TRBJ2-2 and V is TRBV25-1, with 9 bases matching TRBD2. The CDR3 contains 14 residues. V lost 4 bases, J lost 3 bases, and 0 bases stayed unmatched. The germline gives CDR1 MGHDK, CDR2 SYGVNS. The CDR3 DNA reads TGTGCCAGCAGTGGACTAGCGGACACCGGGGAGCTGTTTTTT. Translation gives CASSGLADTGELFF.

The chain joins TRBV6-2 or TRBV6-3 to TRBJ1-2; D is uncertain. CDR3 size: 17 residues. Germline assignment: CDR1 MNHEY and CDR2 SVGEGT. Trimming took off 3 bases at V and 0 bases at J, with 17 bases between the two ends. CDR3 DNA sequence: TGTGCCAGCAGTTATCTTCACAGAAAATCAGCTAACTATGGCTACACCTTC. It translates to CASSYLHRKSANYGYTF.

The V call is TRBV7-2, the J call TRBJ2-7; TRBD1 matches at 9 bases. The CDR3 is 15 amino acids. Trimming took 5 bases from V and 2 from J; bases not matched to a gene: 7. CDR1 is SGHTA, CDR2 FQGNSA, per germline. CDR3 protein: CASSHRGPHTYEQYF. CDR3 nucleotide sequence: TGTGCCAGCAGCCACAGGGGGCCCCATACCTACGAGCAGTACTTC. Supplemented by reference TRBV7-2 and TRBJ2-7, the full variable domain reads GAGVSQSPSNKVTEKGKDVELRCDPISGHTALYWYRQSLGQGLEFLIYFQGNSAPDKSGLPSDRFSAERTGGSVSTLTIQRTQQEDSAVYLCASSHRGPHTYEQYFGPGTRLTVT.

The chain combines TRBV3-1 (or the pseudogene TRBV3-2) with TRBJ2-1; 11 bases line up with TRBD2. V trimming: 4 bases; J trimming: 6 bases; junction bases outside the gene matches: 8. This CDR3 region has 16 residues. Germline CDR1 is LGHDT and CDR2 is YNNKEL (reference sequence). The CDR3 nucleotides read TGTGCCAGCAGCCGTAAAACTAGCGGGAGTCTCAATGAGCAGTTCTTC. Encoded protein: CASSRKTSGSLNEQFF.

V gene TRBV5-1 combines with J gene TRBJ2-7; D unclear. The CDR3 is made up of 12 amino acids. Looked up from germline, CDR1 is SGHRS and CDR2 is YFSETQ. Trimming took 1 base from V and 4 from J, leaving 6 bases between them. CDR3 in amino acids: CASSLPSYEQYF. The DNA for the CDR3 is TGCGCCAGCAGCTTGCCCTCATACGAGCAGTACTTC.

For the CDR3, the DNA is TGTGCCAGCAGCCCTCAGGGGAATTCACCCCTCCACTTT. Protein sequence: CASSPQGNSPLHF. The chain combines TRBV6-6 with TRBJ1-6; a possible D gene is TRBD1 (6 bases). Trimming pared 6 bases from V and 7 bases from J, leaving 10 bases between. The CDR3 length is 13 residues. Germline V lookup: CDR1 MNHNY, CDR2 SVGAGI (reference sequence).

V gene TRBV7-9 combines with J gene TRBJ2-1; 7 bases fit TRBD2. V gave up 5 bases and J gave up 3 bases; unmatched junction bases: 13. Germline assignment: CDR1 SEHNR and CDR2 FQNEAQ (reference sequence). The CDR3 is 17 amino acids. DNA of the CDR3: TGTGCCAGCAGCACCCCCCAACTAGCGACCCGCTACAATGAGCAGTTCTTC. This codes for CASSTPQLATRYNEQFF.

J is TRBJ1-1 and V is TRBV19; D is unresolved. Looked up from germline, CDR1 is LNHDA and CDR2 is SQIVND (reference sequence). Trimming stripped 1 base from V and 4 bases from J, with 4 bases between. The CDR3 length is 12 residues. The CDR3 nucleotides read TGTGCCAGTAGTATAGGACTCACTGAAGCTTTCTTT. Amino acids: CASSIGLTEAFF.

V is TRBV6-6 and J is TRBJ1-2; D unresolved. V lost 5 bases and J 8 bases, leaving 9 bases between the germline ends. The germline CDR1 and CDR2 sequences are MNHNY and SVGAGI (reference sequence). The CDR3 covers 11 residues. The CDR3 sequence: CASSTAGGYTF. DNA of the CDR3: TGTGCCAGCAGTACCGCCGGAGGCTACACCTTC.

This clone came up once. V and J are TRBV28 and TRBJ1-1, with D perhaps matching TRBD1 (5 bases). The ends were cut back, 6 bases at V and 4 bases at J, with 15 bases in the middle. Germline loops: CDR1 MDHEN, CDR2 SYDVKM. This CDR3 spans 14 amino acids. This CDR3 is CASRGLLFSTEAFF. CDR3 sequence (DNA): TGTGCCAGCAGGGGGCTATTGTTTAGCACTGAAGCTTTCTTT.

This sequence joins TRBV7-2 and TRBJ2-7, with a possible D match to TRBD2 (6 bases). The CDR3 is 14 residues long. Germline V lookup: CDR1 SGHTA, CDR2 FQGNSA. The V end lost 1 base, the J end lost 3 bases, and 10 bases lay between the germline ends. In nucleotides, the CDR3 is TGTGCCAGCAGCTTAGGGACGGGAGTCTACGAGCAGTACTTC. Translating gives CASSLGTGVYEQYF.

This clone has a single count. The DNA for the CDR3 is TGTGCCAGCAGCCGGGGACTAGCCAACCCTACCGGGGAGCTGTTTTTT. Amino acids: CASSRGLANPTGELFF. J is TRBJ2-2 and V is TRBV14; 9 bases fit TRBD2. Looked up from germline, CDR1 is SGHDN and CDR2 is FVKESK. This CDR3 has 16 residues. V shed 4 bases and J 5 bases; nucleotides not matched to a gene: 8.

This rearrangement joins TRBV11-2 to TRBJ2-1; the D call may be TRBD1 or TRBD2 (5 bases each). Per germline, CDR1 SGHAT and CDR2 FQNNGV. V lost 0 bases, J lost 6 bases, and 15 bases lay in between. The CDR3 is 16 amino acids. The CDR3 is CASSLDAGAYSNEQFF. In DNA, the CDR3 is TGTGCCAGCAGCTTAGATGCCGGGGCTTATTCCAATGAGCAGTTCTTC.

The chain is built from TRBV5-1 and TRBJ1-6; a possible D gene is TRBD1 (5 bases). There are 15 residues in the CDR3. Germline V gene lookup returns CDR1 SGHRS and CDR2 YFSETQ. The V gene lost 0 bases and the J gene lost 10 bases, with 14 bases spanning the gap. CDR3 bases: TGCGCCAGCAGCTTGGCCCTAAGGGGTTTGTCACCCCTCCACTTT. Translated, it gives CASSLALRGLSPLHF.